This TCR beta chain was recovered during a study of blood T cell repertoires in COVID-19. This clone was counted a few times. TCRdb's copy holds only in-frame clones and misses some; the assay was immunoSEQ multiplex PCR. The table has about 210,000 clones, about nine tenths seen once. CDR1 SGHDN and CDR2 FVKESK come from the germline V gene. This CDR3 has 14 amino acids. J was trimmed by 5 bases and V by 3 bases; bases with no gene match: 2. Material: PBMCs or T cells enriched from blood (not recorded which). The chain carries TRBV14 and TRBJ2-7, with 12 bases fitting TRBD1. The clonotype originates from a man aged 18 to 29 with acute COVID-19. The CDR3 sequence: CASSQGQGAHEQYF. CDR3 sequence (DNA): TGTGCCAGCAGCCAGGGACAGGGGGCCCACGAGCAGTACTTC. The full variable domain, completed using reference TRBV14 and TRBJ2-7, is EAGVTQFPSHSVIEKGQTVTLRCDPISGHDNLYWYRRVMGKEIKFLLHFVKESKQDESGMPNNRFLAERTGGTYSTLKVQPAELEDSGVYFCASSQGQGAHEQYFGPGTRLTVT.